This passage covers 25 T cell receptor beta chains from one sample sequenced in a study of OX40 agonist ivuxolimab in advanced cancers. The protocol was immunoSEQ multiplex PCR, while the TCRdb copy is restricted to in-frame clones and leaves out a portion. The table has about 70,000 clones, around 80% seen once; the top ten hold 1.1%. The sample was CD4+ or CD8+ T cells sorted from blood, taken in a trial of the OX40 agonist ivuxolimab. Receptors were obtained from an adult with an advanced solid tumor such as melanoma, head and neck, liver or kidney cancer.

The chain is built from TRBV9 and TRBJ2-3; TRBD2 aligns across 10 bases. J was trimmed by 5 bases and V by 4 bases; bases with no gene match: 10. The CDR3 is 16 residues long. CDR1 is SGDLS and CDR2 is YYNGEE in the germline V gene. CDR3 protein: CASSLGERGGKDTQYF. CDR3 sequence (DNA): TGTGCCAGCAGCCTGGGGGAGCGGGGGGGCAAAGATACGCAGTATTTT.

The chain joins TRBV5-6 to TRBJ2-7; tentatively, D is TRBD2 (7 bases). The CDR3 extends over 14 amino acids. CDR1 is SGHDT, CDR2 YYEEEE, per germline. Trimming removed 5 bases from V and 7 bases from J, with 19 bases in between. The CDR3 nucleotides are TGTGCCAGCAGTGGGAGGGGGGATAGTACAGAGCAGTACTTC. Translating it yields CASSGRGDSTEQYF.

The chain is built from TRBV10-2 and TRBJ2-1; no definite D call. Germline loops: CDR1 WSHSY, CDR2 SAAADI. This CDR3 contains 12 residues. V lost 9 bases and J lost 5, with 11 bases in between. DNA for the CDR3: TGCGCCAGTCGGCTACGTAACAATGAGCAGTTCTTC. This translates into CASRLRNNEQFF.

This clone came up a few times. The chain combines TRBV10-3 with TRBJ1-1, with D tentatively TRBD1 (6 bases). From germline, CDR1 is ENHRY and CDR2 SYGVKD. The CDR3 is 14 amino acids. Deletions cut 5 bases from V and 0 bases from J, with 10 bases between. DNA of the CDR3: TGTGCCATCAGTCCCGGGGGCTTGAACACTGAAGCTTTCTTT. Protein: CAISPGGLNTEAFF.

Here the CDR3 reads CASSPGGGWTDTQYF. CDR3 sequence (DNA): TGTGCCAGCAGCCCCGGCGGGGGATGGACAGATACGCAGTATTTT. The gene calls are TRBV9 and TRBJ2-3; TRBD2 matches at 7 bases. This CDR3 has 15 amino acids. The V and J ends lost 4 bases and 3 bases, in that order; junction bases with no gene match: 8. Per the germline V gene, CDR1 is SGDLS and CDR2 is YYNGEE.

The genes are TRBV29-1 and TRBJ2-3, with a tentative D call TRBD2 (6 bases). Trimming took off 6 bases at V and 2 bases at J, with 15 bases between the two ends. The CDR3 extends over 14 amino acids. Germline values: CDR1 SQVTM, CDR2 ANQGSEA. The chain's CDR3 is CSVGQRTNTDTQYF. For the CDR3, the DNA is TGCAGCGTGGGCCAAAGGACTAACACAGATACGCAGTATTTT.

The rearrangement joins TRBV30 to TRBJ2-2; D is perhaps TRBD1 (6 bases). V lost 2 bases to trimming and J lost 3 bases, with 16 bases between them. The germline V gene has CDR1 GTSNPN and CDR2 SVGIG (reference sequence). The CDR3 is 16 amino acids. The CDR3, as DNA: TGTGCCTGGAGTCCCCTCAGGGGCAGGGACACCGGGGAGCTGTTTTTT. Its translation is CAWSPLRGRDTGELFF.

The V and J genes are TRBV10-3 and TRBJ1-2; D gene unclear. Germline V CDR1 and CDR2: ENHRY, SYGVKD. V was trimmed by 3 bases and J by 2 bases, leaving 7 bases between them. The CDR3 length is 13 residues. CDR3 sequence (DNA): TGTGCCATCAGTGAAGATCCAAACTATGGCTACACCTTC. Translating gives CAISEDPNYGYTF.

The CDR3 sequence: CASSAPTVNYGYTF. CDR3 DNA sequence: TGTGCCAGCAGCGCCCCGACGGTCAACTATGGCTACACCTTC. This chain connects TRBV5-4 to TRBJ1-2; D unclear. The V gene lost 4 bases and the J gene lost 2 bases, with 12 bases spanning the gap. In germline, CDR1 is SGHNT, CDR2 YYREEE (reference sequence). The CDR3 is made up of 14 amino acids.

The chain carries TRBV7-6 and TRBJ2-1; 11 bases match TRBD2. J gave up 5 bases and V 4 bases, and 7 bases lay outside the gene matches. Germline-derived CDR1 and CDR2 are SGHVS and FNYEAQ. The CDR3 loop spans 16 amino acids. CDR3 coding DNA: TGTGCCAGCAGCTATACCGGGACTAGCGGTGACAATGAGCAGTTCTTC. Residues: CASSYTGTSGDNEQFF. Looking up the rest from reference TRBV7-6 and TRBJ2-1 gives the full variable domain: GAGVSQSPRYKVTKRGQDVALRCDPISGHVSLYWYRQALGQGPEFLTYFNYEAQQDKSGLPNDRFSAERPEGSISTLTIQRTEQRDSAMYRCASSYTGTSGDNEQFFGPGTRLTVL.

This chain connects TRBV7-2 to TRBJ2-3, with D possibly matching TRBD2 (5 bases). V lost 3 bases to trimming and J lost 1 base, with 8 bases between them. The CDR3 has 14 residues. Germline V gives CDR1 SGHTA, CDR2 FQGNSA. The CDR3 loop reads CASSLGSGTDTQYF. Written as DNA, the CDR3 is TGTGCCAGCAGCTTGGGTAGCGGCACAGATACGCAGTATTTT.

This chain joins TRBV7-6 and TRBJ2-5, with a weak D call TRBD1 (6 bases). This CDR3 is 14 amino acids long. Germline V gene data show CDR1 as SGHVS and CDR2 as FNYEAQ. The ends were cut back, 6 bases at V and 5 bases at J, with 16 bases in the middle. This CDR3 is CASSSSKGVETQYF. The CDR3 bases are TGTGCCAGCAGTTCTAGCAAGGGGGTGGAGACCCAGTACTTC.

The count of this clone is one. J is TRBJ2-3 and V is TRBV19, with 7 bases that match TRBD1. CDR3 length: 16 amino acids. The V and J ends lost 5 bases and 0 bases, in that order; junction bases with no gene match: 8. Germline values: CDR1 LNHDA, CDR2 SQIVND (reference sequence). CDR3 nucleotide sequence: TGTGCCAGTAGTCGAATGACAGGGTCTAGCACAGATACGCAGTATTTT. Translating gives CASSRMTGSSTDTQYF.

The V and J genes are TRBV6-6 and TRBJ1-5; D perhaps matches TRBD1 (6 bases). CDR3 size: 15 residues. Germline-derived CDR1 and CDR2 are MNHNY and SVGAGI (reference sequence). V lost 6 bases and J lost 4, with 16 bases in between. The CDR3: CASRPTGKVNQPQHF. The CDR3, as DNA: TGTGCCAGCAGGCCAACAGGGAAGGTAAATCAGCCCCAGCATTTT.

This clone was counted a single time. The rearrangement joins TRBV30 to TRBJ1-2; D not certain. Germline V gives CDR1 GTSNPN, CDR2 SVGIG (reference sequence). This CDR3 is built from 15 residues. Trimming left V 0 bases short and J 0 bases short, with 11 bases between. The CDR3 spells CAWSVERIANYGYTF. Here the CDR3 DNA reads TGTGCCTGGAGTGTAGAAAGGATAGCTAACTATGGCTACACCTTC.

The rearrangement links TRBV7-2 to TRBJ2-2; D is uncertain. Trimming shortened V by 5 bases and J by 0 bases, and 1 base separated the two germline ends. The CDR3 spans 12 residues. Germline V lookup: CDR1 SGHTA, CDR2 FQGNSA. The CDR3 coding sequence is TGTGCCAGCAGCACGAACACCGGGGAGCTGTTTTTT. Its translation: CASSTNTGELFF.

CDR3 DNA: TGTGCCAGCAGTCCGGCCGGGAATTCACCCCTCCACTTT. Its translation: CASSPAGNSPLHF. This chain connects TRBV25-1 to TRBJ1-6; no firm D call. V was cut by 5 bases and J by 7 bases, with 9 bases left in between. The CDR3 loop spans 13 amino acids. The germline V gene encodes CDR1 MGHDK and CDR2 SYGVNS.

This clone has just a few counts. The chain carries TRBV2 and TRBJ2-2, with D perhaps matching TRBD1 or TRBD2 (7 bases each). V lost 7 bases and J 5 bases, leaving 20 bases between the germline ends. This CDR3 region has 16 residues. Per germline, CDR1 SNHLY and CDR2 FYNNEI. The chain's CDR3 is CASTGGQRGWTGELFF. In DNA, the CDR3 is TGTGCCAGCACAGGGGGACAGCGGGGATGGACCGGGGAGCTGTTTTTT.

The chain is built from TRBV7-2 and TRBJ2-6; D tentatively fits TRBD1 or TRBD2 (6 bases each). The V gene lost 6 bases and the J gene lost 3 bases, with 21 bases spanning the gap. The CDR3 totals 18 residues. Germline V gene lookup returns CDR1 SGHTA and CDR2 FQGNSA. The CDR3 region is CASSPTPGAAVGANVLTF. The CDR3 region has the DNA TGTGCCAGCAGTCCGACGCCGGGGGCCGCGGTTGGGGCCAACGTCCTGACTTTC.

The chain recombines TRBV5-6 with TRBJ1-2; TRBD1 matches 9 bases. CDR3 size: 14 residues. CDR1 is SGHDT, CDR2 YYEEEE, per germline. J gave up 8 bases and V 2 bases, and 7 bases lay outside the gene matches. CDR3 sequence (DNA): TGTGCCAGCAGCTTTCGACAGGGGGTAGGCGGCTACACCTTC. Residues: CASSFRQGVGGYTF.

This CDR3 reads CASSSTRFLYNEQFF. CDR3 DNA sequence: TGTGCCAGCAGTTCTACTAGGTTTCTTTACAATGAGCAGTTCTTC. This chain uses TRBV27 with TRBJ2-1; TRBD2 might be the D (5 bases). Germline V lookup: CDR1 MNHEY, CDR2 SMNVEV (reference sequence). The CDR3 length is 15 residues. The germline V and J ends were trimmed by 4 bases and 4 bases, with 14 bases remaining between them.

This rearrangement joins TRBV7-2 to TRBJ2-1; D is undetermined. Germline V gene data show CDR1 as SGHTA and CDR2 as FQGNSA. Between the trimmed V and J ends, which lost 1 base and 9 bases, there was a span of 10 bases. The CDR3 loop spans 13 amino acids. CDR3: CASSLVGNREQFF. The CDR3, as DNA: TGTGCCAGCAGCTTAGTGGGAAACCGTGAGCAGTTCTTC.

The chain links TRBV7-9 to TRBJ1-4; D is perhaps TRBD1 (5 bases). Germline loops: CDR1 SEHNR, CDR2 FQNEAQ (reference sequence). CDR3 length equals 15 residues. The V end was cut by 4 bases, the J end by 5 bases, with 14 bases between. The chain's CDR3 is CASSSRDVANEKLFF. The CDR3 nucleotides read TGTGCCAGCAGCTCAAGGGACGTGGCAAATGAAAAACTGTTTTTT.

The V and J genes are TRBV6-5 and TRBJ1-2; D is unresolved. The CDR3 covers 13 residues. V lost 7 bases, J lost 9 bases, and 18 bases lay in between. In germline, CDR1 is MNHEY, CDR2 SVGAGI. CDR3 coding DNA: TGTGCCAGCACCTATGGAGGCACGACGAGCTACACCTTC. Protein sequence: CASTYGGTTSYTF.

The rearrangement links TRBV7-9 to TRBJ2-3, with 7 bases identical to TRBD1. V trimming: 6 bases; J trimming: 3 bases; junction bases outside the gene matches: 6. Per the germline V gene, CDR1 is SEHNR and CDR2 is FQNEAQ (reference sequence). The CDR3 is 14 residues long. CDR3 coding DNA: TGTGCCAGCAGGAGACAGGGTGGGACAGATACGCAGTATTTT. Encoded protein: CASRRQGGTDTQYF.